Listed below are T cell receptor beta chains from one sample, sequenced in a study of blood T cell repertoires in COVID-19. Sequenced by immunoSEQ multiplex PCR; TCRdb stores in-frame clones only, minus some. The data contain 150,000 to 200,000 clones, 70% to 90% of them seen just once; the ten biggest clones take up roughly 21%. Specimen: peripheral blood. The receptors here all came from a man in his sixties with active or convalescent COVID-19. Each CDR3 is given with its conserved first and last residue. The D gene is left open where the match is weak. Clone size is stated in some rows and not others, as once, few, many or a class when expanded.

v_gene,abundance,d_gene,j_gene,CDR3nt,CDR3aa
TRBV6-2/TRBV6-3,-,TRBD2,TRBJ2-5,TGTGCCAGCAGCCGCCCTCTAGCGGGGGGCTCGGAGACCCAGTACTTC,CASSRPLAGGSETQYF
TRBV7-9,once,-,TRBJ1-1,TGTGCCAGCAGCCGCCGAGGGGGCACTGAAGCTTTCTTT,CASSRRGGTEAFF
TRBV6-5,-,-,TRBJ1-2,TGTGCCAGCTGGCAGGGCAACTATGGCTACACCTTC,CASWQGNYGYTF
TRBV2,once,TRBD1,TRBJ1-2,TGTGCCAGCAGCAAGGACAGGGTGGACTATGGCTACACCTTC,CASSKDRVDYGYTF
TRBV11-2,-,-,TRBJ2-5,TGTGCCAGCAGCTTAGGGACATCGGAGACCCAGTACTTC,CASSLGTSETQYF
TRBV5-1,-,TRBD1,TRBJ2-7,TGCGCCAGCAGCTTGGGGCCGGACAGGGAATACTACGAGCAGTACTTC,CASSLGPDREYYEQYF
TRBV15,once,-,TRBJ2-7,TGTGCCACCAGCAGAGATCTGCAGGGGACAACTTCCTACGAGCAGTACTTC,CATSRDLQGTTSYEQYF
TRBV19,-,-,TRBJ1-2,TGTGCCAGTAATTCAGGGCAAAACTATGGCTACACCTTC,CASNSGQNYGYTF
TRBV5-1,-,TRBD1,TRBJ1-3,TGCGCCAGCAGCCAGACAGGGGCCCCGTCCCTCCCTGGAAACACCATATATTTT,CASSQTGAPSLPGNTIYF
TRBV6-5,once,-,TRBJ1-2,TGTGCCAGCAGTAGCCGGGAACTATATGGCTACACCTTC,CASSSRELYGYTF
TRBV6-5,-,-,TRBJ1-2,TGTGCCAGCAGTTATTGGGACCCATCGAGGGGGGGCTACACCTTC,CASSYWDPSRGGYTF
TRBV3-1/TRBV3-2,-,-,TRBJ1-6,TGTGCCAGCAGCCAACTTTCGGCAGGGTATAATTCACCCCTCCACTTT,CASSQLSAGYNSPLHF
TRBV19,-,TRBD1,TRBJ1-1,TGTGCCAGTAGTGGTCAACAGGGGCCGTACACTGAAGCTTTCTTT,CASSGQQGPYTEAFF
TRBV4-2,-,TRBD2,TRBJ2-5,TGTGCCAGCAGCCAAGTCGGGACTAACCAAGAGACCCAGTACTTC,CASSQVGTNQETQYF
TRBV18,-,-,TRBJ1-3,TGTGCCAGCTCATTGACGACAGCTAGCTCTGGAAACACCATATATTTT,CASSLTTASSGNTIYF
TRBV7-3,few,-,TRBJ2-7,TGTGCCAGCAGCTTAACGTTAGGCGGGGAGCAGTACTTC,CASSLTLGGEQYF
TRBV2,-,TRBD1,TRBJ1-5,TGTGCCAGCAGGGACAGGGTGAGGGATCAGCCCCAGCATTTT,CASRDRVRDQPQHF
TRBV6-5,-,-,TRBJ1-1,TGTGCCAGCGATACCAACAGGGTCGGCACTGAAGCTTTCTTT,CASDTNRVGTEAFF
TRBV18,-,TRBD2,TRBJ2-3,TGTGCCAGCTCACTTACTAGCGGGGTACTCACAGATACGCAGTATTTT,CASSLTSGVLTDTQYF
TRBV5-1,-,TRBD2,TRBJ2-3,TGCGCCAGCAGAACCAGCGGGGGTAGCACAGATACGCAGTATTTT,CASRTSGGSTDTQYF
TRBV24-1,-,TRBD2,TRBJ2-5,TGTGCCACCAGTGATTCGCCGGGACTAGCGGGACCCCAAGAGACCCAGTACTTC,CATSDSPGLAGPQETQYF
TRBV11-2,-,-,TRBJ2-7,TGTGCCAGCAGCTTAGTTACGGAGTCCTACGAGCAGTACTTC,CASSLVTESYEQYF
TRBV10-3,-,TRBD2,TRBJ2-1,TGTGCCATCAGTGACCGCCTAGCGGGGGGGCTCGATAACAATGAGCAGTTCTTC,CAISDRLAGGLDNNEQFF
TRBV6-5,once,-,TRBJ2-7,TGTGCCAGCACCCAGTCCTACGAGCAGTACTTC,CASTQSYEQYF
TRBV5-1,-,-,TRBJ1-1,TGCGCCAGCAGCTTGAAGCCATCACCGGAGACTGAAGCTTTCTTT,CASSLKPSPETEAFF
TRBV19,-,TRBD1,TRBJ1-4,TGTGCCAGTAGTATATCCGGGACAGCCTATGAAAAACTGTTTTTT,CASSISGTAYEKLFF